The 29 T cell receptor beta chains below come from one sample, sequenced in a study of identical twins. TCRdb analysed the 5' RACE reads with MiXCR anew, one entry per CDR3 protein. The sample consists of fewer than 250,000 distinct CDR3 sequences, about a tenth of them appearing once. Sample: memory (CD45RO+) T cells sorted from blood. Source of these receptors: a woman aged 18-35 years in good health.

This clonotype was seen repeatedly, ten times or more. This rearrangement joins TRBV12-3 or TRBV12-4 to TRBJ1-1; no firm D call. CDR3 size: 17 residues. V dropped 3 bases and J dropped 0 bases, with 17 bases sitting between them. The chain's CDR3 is CASSFLGRWVMNTEAFF. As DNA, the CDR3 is TGTGCCAGCAGTTTTCTAGGGAGATGGGTCATGAACACTGAAGCTTTCTTT.

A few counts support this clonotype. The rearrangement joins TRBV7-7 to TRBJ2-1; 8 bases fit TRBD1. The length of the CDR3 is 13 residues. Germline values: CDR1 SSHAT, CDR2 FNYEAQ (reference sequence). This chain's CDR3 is CAVWDRLRGEQFF. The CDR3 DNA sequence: TGTGCTGTATGGGACAGGCTTAGGGGGGAGCAGTTCTTC. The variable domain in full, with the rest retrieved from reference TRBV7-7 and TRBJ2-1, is GAGVSQSPRYKVTKRGQDVTLRCDPISSHATLYWYQQALGQGPEFLTYFNYEAQPDKSGLPSDRFSAERPEGSISTLTIQRTEQRDSAMYRCAVWDRLRGEQFFGPGTRLTVL.

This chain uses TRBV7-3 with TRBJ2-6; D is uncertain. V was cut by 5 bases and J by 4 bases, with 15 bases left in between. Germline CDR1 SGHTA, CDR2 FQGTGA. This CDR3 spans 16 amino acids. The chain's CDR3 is CASSPQGGPGANVLTF. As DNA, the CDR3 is TGTGCCAGCAGCCCCCAAGGCGGTCCCGGGGCCAACGTCCTGACTTTC.

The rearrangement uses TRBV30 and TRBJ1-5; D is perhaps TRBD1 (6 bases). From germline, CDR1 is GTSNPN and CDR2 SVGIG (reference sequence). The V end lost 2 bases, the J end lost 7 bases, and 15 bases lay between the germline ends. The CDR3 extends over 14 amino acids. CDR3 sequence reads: CAWSLYRDGQPQHF. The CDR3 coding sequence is TGTGCCTGGAGTCTATACAGGGACGGCCAGCCCCAGCATTTT. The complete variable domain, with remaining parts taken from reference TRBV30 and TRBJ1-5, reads SQTIHQWPATLVQPVGSPLSLECTVEGTSNPNLYWYRQAAGRGLQLLFYSVGIGQISSEVPQNLSASRPQDRQFILSSKKLLLSDSGFYLCAWSLYRDGQPQHFGDGTRLSIL.

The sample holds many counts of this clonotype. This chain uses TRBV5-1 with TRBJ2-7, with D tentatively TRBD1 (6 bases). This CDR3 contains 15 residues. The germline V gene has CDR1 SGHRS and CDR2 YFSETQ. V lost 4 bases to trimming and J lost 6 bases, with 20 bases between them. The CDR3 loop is CASSQGSLRGLEQYF. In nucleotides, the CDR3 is TGCGCCAGCAGCCAAGGGAGCCTCAGGGGCCTCGAGCAGTACTTC.

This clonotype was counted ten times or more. The CDR3 loop reads CASSQLAGGPNEQFF. CDR3 DNA: TGTGCCAGCAGTCAACTAGCGGGGGGCCCCAATGAGCAGTTCTTC. This rearrangement joins TRBV12-3 or TRBV12-4 to TRBJ2-1; 12 bases align to TRBD2. The length of the CDR3 is 15 residues. Germline trimming cut 5 bases from V and 6 bases from J; bases unmatched to any gene: 5.

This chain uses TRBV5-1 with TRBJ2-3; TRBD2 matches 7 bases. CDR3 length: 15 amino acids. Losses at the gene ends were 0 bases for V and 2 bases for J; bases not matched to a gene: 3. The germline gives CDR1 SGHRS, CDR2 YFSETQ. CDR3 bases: TGCGCCAGCAGCTTGGGCGGGAGTAACACAGATACGCAGTATTTT. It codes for CASSLGGSNTDTQYF.

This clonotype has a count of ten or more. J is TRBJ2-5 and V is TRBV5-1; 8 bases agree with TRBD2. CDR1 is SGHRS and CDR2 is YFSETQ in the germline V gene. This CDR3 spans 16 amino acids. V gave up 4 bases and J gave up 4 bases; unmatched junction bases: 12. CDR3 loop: CASSPTTSGGGETQYF. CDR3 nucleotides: TGCGCCAGCAGCCCAACCACTAGCGGTGGTGGAGAGACCCAGTACTTC.

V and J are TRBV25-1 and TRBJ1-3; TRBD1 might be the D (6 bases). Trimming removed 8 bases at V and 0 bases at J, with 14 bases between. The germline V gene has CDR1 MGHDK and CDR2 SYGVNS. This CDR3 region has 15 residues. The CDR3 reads CASGPLDSSGNTIYF. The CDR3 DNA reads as TGTGCCAGCGGCCCCCTGGACAGCTCTGGAAACACCATATATTTT.

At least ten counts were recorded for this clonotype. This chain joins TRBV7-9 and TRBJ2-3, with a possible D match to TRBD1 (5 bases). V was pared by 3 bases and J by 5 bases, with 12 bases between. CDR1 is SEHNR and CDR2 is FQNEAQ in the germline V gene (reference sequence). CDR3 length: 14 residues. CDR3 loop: CASSFGQPIDTQYF. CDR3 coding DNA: TGTGCCAGCAGCTTCGGACAACCCATAGATACGCAGTATTTT.

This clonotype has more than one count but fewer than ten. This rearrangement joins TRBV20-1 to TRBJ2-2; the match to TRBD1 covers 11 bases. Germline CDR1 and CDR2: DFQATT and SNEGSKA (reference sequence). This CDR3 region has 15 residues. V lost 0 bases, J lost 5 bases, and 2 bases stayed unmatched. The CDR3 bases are TGCAGTGCTAGAGAAGGGACAGGGGGGACCGGGGAGCTGTTTTTT. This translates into CSAREGTGGTGELFF.

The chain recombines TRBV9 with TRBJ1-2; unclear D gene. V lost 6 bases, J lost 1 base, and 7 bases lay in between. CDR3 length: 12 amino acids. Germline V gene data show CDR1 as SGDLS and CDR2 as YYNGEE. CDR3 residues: CASNNDNYGYTF. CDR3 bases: TGTGCCAGCAATAATGATAACTATGGCTACACCTTC. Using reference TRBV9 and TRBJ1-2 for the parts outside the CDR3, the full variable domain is DSGVTQTPKHLITATGQRVTLRCSPRSGDLSVYWYQQSLDQGLQFLIQYYNGEERAKGNILERFSAQQFPDLHSELNLSSLELGDSALYFCASNNDNYGYTFGSGTRLTVV.

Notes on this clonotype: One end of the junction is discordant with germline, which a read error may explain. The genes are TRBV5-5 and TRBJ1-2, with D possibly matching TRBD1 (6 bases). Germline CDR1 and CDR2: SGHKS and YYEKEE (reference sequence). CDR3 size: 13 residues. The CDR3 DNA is TGTGCCAGCAGCCCTGGGGACACCTATGGTTACACCTTC. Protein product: CASSPGDTYGYTF.

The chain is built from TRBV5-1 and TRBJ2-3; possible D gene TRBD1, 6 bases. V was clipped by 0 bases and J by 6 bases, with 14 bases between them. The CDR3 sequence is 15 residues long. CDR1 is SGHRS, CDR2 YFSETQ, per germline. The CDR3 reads CASSLGWTVWDTQYF. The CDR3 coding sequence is TGCGCCAGCAGCTTGGGGTGGACAGTGTGGGATACGCAGTATTTT.

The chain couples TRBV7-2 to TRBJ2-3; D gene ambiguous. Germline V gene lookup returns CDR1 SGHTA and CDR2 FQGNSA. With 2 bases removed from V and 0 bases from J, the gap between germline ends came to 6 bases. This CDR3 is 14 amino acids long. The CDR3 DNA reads TGTGCCAGCAGCTTATACCAAAGCACAGATACGCAGTATTTT. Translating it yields CASSLYQSTDTQYF.

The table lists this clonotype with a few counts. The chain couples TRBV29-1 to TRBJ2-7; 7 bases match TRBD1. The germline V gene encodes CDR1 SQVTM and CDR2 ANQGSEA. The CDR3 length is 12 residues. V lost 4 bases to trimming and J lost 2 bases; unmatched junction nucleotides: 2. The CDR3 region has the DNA TGCAGCGTTGGCACAGGGGCCTACGAGCAGTACTTC. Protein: CSVGTGAYEQYF.

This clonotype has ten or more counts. CDR3 DNA: TGTGCCAGCAGTAGACAGACAGGGCGCGAGCAGTACTTC. Its translation is CASSRQTGREQYF. The chain joins TRBV14 to TRBJ2-7; 7 bases are a match to TRBD1. The CDR3 length is 13 residues. J gave up 6 bases and V 6 bases, and 8 bases lay outside the gene matches. Germline CDR1 reads SGHDN; CDR2 reads FVKESK.

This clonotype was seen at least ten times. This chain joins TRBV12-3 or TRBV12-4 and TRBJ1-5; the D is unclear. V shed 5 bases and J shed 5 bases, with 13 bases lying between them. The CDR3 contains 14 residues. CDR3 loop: CASSPEQGDQPQHF. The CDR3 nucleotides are TGTGCCAGCAGTCCGGAACAAGGCGATCAGCCCCAGCATTTT.

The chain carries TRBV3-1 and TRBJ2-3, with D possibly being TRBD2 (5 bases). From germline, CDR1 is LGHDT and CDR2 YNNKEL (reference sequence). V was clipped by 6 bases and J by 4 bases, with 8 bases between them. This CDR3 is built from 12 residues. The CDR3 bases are TGTGCCAGCAGATACGGGGCAGATACGCAGTATTTT. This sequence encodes CASRYGADTQYF.

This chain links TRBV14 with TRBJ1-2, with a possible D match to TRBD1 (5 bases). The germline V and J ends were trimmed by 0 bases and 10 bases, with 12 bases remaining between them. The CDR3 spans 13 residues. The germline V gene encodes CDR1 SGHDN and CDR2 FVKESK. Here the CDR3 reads CASSQEDRISYTF. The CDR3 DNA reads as TGTGCCAGCAGCCAAGAAGACAGAATCTCCTACACCTTC.

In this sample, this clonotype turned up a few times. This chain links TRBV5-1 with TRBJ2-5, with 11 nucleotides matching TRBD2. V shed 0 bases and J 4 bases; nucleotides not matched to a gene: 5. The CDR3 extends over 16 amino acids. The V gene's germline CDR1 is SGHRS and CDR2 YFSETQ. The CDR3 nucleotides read TGCGCCAGCAGCTTGGGACTAGCGGGATCAGTAGAGACCCAGTACTTC. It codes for CASSLGLAGSVETQYF.

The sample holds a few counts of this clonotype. This CDR3 reads CASSIIWGSGRAGNEQFF. The CDR3 nucleotides are TGTGCCAGTAGTATAATTTGGGGTAGCGGGAGGGCTGGGAATGAGCAGTTCTTC. The chain couples TRBV19 to TRBJ2-1; 11 nucleotides match TRBD2. The CDR3 has 18 residues. J gave up 7 bases and V 2 bases, and 13 bases lay outside the gene matches. From germline, CDR1 is LNHDA and CDR2 SQIVND (reference sequence).

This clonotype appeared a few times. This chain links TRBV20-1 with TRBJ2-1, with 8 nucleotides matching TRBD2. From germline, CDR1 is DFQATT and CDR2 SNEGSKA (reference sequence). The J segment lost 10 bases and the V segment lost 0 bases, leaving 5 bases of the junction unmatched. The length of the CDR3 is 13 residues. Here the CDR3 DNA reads TGCAGTGCTAGAGATCTACGCGGGAGGGAGCAGTTCTTC. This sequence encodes CSARDLRGREQFF.

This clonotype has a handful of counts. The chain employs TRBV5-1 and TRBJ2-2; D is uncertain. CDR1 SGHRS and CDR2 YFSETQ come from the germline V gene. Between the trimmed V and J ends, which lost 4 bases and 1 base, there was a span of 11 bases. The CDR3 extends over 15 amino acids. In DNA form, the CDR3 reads TGCGCCAGCAGCCTAAACAGTCAGAACACCGGGGAGCTGTTTTTT. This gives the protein CASSLNSQNTGELFF. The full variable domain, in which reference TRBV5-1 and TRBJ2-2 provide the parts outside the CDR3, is KAGVTQTPRYLIKTRGQQVTLSCSPISGHRSVSWYQQTPGQGLQFLFEYFSETQRNKGNFPGRFSGRQFSNSRSEMNVSTLELGDSALYLCASSLNSQNTGELFFGEGSRLTVL.

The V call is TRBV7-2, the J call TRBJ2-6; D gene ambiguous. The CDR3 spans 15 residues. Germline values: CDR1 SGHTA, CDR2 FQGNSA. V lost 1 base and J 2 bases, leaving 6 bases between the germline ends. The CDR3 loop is CASSLVQAGANVLTF. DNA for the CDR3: TGTGCCAGCAGCTTAGTACAAGCTGGGGCCAACGTCCTGACTTTC.

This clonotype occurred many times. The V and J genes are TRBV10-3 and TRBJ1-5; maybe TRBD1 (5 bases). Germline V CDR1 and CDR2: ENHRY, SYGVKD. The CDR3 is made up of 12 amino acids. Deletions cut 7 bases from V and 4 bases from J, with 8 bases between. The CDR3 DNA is TGTGCCATCATCTCAGGGAATCAGCCCCAGCATTTT. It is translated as CAIISGNQPQHF.

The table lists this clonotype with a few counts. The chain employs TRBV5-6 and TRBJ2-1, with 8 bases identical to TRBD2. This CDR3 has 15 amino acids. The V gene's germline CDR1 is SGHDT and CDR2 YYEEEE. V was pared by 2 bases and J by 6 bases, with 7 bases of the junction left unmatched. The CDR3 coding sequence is TGTGCCAGCAGCTTTCCCGGGACTAGAAGCAATGAGCAGTTCTTC. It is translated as CASSFPGTRSNEQFF.

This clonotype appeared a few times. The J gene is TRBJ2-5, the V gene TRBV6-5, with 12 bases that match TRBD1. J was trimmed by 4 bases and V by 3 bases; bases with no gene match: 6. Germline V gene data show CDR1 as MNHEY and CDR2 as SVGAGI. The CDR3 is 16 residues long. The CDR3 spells CASSYPGTGGGETQYF. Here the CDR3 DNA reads TGTGCCAGCAGTTATCCGGGGACAGGGGGCGGAGAGACCCAGTACTTC.

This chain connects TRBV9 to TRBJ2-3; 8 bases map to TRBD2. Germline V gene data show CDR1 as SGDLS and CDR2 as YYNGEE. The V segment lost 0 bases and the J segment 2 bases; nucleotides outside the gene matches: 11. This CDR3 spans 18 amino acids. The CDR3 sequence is CASSVAGTGTRFTDTQYF. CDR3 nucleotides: TGTGCCAGCAGCGTAGCCGGGACGGGGACTAGGTTCACAGATACGCAGTATTTT.